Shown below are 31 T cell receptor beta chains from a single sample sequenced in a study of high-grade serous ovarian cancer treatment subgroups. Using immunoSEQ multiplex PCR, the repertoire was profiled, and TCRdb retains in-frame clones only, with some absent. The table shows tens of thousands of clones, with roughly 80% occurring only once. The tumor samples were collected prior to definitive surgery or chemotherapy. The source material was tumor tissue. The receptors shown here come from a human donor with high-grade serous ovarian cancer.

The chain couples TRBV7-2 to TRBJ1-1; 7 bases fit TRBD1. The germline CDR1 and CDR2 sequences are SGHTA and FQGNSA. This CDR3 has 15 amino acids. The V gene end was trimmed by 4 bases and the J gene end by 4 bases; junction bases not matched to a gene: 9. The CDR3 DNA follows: TGTGCCAGCAGCTCTTCCGGGACAGTGACCACTGAAGCTTTCTTT. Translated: CASSSSGTVTTEAFF.

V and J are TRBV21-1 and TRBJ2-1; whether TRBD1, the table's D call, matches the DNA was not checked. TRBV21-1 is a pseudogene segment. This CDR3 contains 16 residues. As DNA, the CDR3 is TGTGCCAGCAGCAAATGTAACAGGGGGTTAGCGAATGAGCAGTTCTTC. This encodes CASSKCNRGLANEQFF.

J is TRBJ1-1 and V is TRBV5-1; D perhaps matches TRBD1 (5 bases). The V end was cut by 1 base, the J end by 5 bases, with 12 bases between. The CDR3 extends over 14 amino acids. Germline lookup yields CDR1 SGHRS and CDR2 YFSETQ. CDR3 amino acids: CASSLSGGGTEAFF. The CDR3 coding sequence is TGCGCCAGCAGCTTGTCTGGGGGAGGGACTGAAGCTTTCTTT.

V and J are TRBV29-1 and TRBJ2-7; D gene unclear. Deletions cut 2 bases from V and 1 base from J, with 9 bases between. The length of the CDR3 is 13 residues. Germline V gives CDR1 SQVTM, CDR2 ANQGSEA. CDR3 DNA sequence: TGCAGCGTTGAATCCCAAGGGTCCTACGAGCAGTACTTC. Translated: CSVESQGSYEQYF.

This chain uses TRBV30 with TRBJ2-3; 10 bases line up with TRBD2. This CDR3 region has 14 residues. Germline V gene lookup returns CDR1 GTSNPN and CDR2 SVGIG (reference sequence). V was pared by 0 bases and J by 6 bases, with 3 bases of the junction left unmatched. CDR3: CAWSVLAGSDTQYF. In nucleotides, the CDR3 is TGTGCCTGGAGTGTACTAGCGGGAAGTGATACGCAGTATTTT.

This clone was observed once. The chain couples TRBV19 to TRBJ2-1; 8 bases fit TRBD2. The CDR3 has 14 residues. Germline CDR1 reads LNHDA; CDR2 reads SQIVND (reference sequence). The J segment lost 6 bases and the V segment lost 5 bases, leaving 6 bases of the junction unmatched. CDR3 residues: CASSAGGLANEQFF. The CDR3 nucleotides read TGTGCCAGTAGTGCGGGGGGTCTAGCCAATGAGCAGTTCTTC.

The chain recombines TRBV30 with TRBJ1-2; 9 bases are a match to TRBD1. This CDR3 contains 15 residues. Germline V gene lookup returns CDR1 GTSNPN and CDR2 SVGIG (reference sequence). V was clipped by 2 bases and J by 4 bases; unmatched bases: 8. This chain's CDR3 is CAWSFRDRALYGYTF. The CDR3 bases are TGTGCCTGGAGTTTCAGGGACAGGGCCCTCTATGGCTACACCTTC. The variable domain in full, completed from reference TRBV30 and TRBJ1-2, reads SQTIHQWPATLVQPVGSPLSLECTVEGTSNPNLYWYRQAAGRGLQLLFYSVGIGQISSEVPQNLSASRPQDRQFILSSKKLLLSDSGFYLCAWSFRDRALYGYTFGSGTRLTVV.

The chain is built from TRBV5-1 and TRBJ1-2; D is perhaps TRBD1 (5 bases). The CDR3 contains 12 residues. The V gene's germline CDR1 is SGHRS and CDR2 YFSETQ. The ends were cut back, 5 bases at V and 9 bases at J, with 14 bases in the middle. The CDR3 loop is CASRQDSVSYTF. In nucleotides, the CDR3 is TGCGCCAGCAGACAGGATTCCGTTAGCTACACCTTC.

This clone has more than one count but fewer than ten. CDR3 nucleotide sequence: TGTGCCAGCTCACCACAGGCCTATGGCTACACCTTC. This gives the protein CASSPQAYGYTF. This chain connects TRBV18 to TRBJ1-2; D unresolved. Germline V lookup: CDR1 KGHSH, CDR2 LQKENI. The CDR3 consists of 12 residues. V lost 1 base and J 4 bases, leaving 4 bases between the germline ends.

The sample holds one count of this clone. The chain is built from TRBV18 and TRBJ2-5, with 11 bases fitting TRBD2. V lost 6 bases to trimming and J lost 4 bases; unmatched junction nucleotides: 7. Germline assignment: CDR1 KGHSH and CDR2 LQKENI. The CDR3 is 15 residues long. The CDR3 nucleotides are TGTGCCAGCTCGCTACTAGCGGGAGTTCGAGAGACCCAGTACTTC. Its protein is CASSLLAGVRETQYF.

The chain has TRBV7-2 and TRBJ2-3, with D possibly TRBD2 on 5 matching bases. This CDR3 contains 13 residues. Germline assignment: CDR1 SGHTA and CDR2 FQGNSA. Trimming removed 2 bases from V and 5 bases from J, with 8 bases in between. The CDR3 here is CASSLSSGDTQYF. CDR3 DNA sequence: TGTGCCAGCAGCTTATCGAGCGGAGATACGCAGTATTTT.

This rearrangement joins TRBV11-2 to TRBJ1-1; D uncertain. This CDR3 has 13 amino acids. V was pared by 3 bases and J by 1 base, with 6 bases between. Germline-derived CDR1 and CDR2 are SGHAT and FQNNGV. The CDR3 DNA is TGTGCCAGCAGCTTTTTCGGGAACACTGAAGCTTTCTTT. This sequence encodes CASSFFGNTEAFF.

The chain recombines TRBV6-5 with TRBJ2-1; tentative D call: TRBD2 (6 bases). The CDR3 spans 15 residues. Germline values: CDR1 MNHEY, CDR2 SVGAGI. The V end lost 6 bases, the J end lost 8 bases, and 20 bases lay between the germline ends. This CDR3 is CASSLSGGESYEQFF. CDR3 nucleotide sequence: TGTGCCAGCAGCCTTAGTGGCGGGGAATCGTATGAGCAGTTCTTC.

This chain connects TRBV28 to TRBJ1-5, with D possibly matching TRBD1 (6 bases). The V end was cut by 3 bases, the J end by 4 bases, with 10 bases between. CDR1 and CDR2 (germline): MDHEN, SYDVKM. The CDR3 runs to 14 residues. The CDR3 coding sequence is TGTGCCAGCAGTTTTAGGGGGGAAAATCAGCCCCAGCATTTT. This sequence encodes CASSFRGENQPQHF.

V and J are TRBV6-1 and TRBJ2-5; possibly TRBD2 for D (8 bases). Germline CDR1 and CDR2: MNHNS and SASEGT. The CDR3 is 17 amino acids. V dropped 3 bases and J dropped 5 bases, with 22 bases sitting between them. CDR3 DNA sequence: TGTGCCAGCAGTGACAGGGGGTGGAAGCGGGAGTGGGAGACCCAGTACTTC. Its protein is CASSDRGWKREWETQYF.

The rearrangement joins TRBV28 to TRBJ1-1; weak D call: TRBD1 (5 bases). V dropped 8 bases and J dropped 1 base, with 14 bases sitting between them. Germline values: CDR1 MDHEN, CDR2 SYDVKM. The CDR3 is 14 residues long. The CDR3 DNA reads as TGTGCCAGCGAGGGGCAGGGCAGGAACACTGAAGCTTTCTTT. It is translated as CASEGQGRNTEAFF.

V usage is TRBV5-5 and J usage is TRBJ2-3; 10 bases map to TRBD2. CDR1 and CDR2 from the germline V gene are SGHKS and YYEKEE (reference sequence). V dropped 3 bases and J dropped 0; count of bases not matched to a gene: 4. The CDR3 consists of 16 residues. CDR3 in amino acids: CASSWTSGASTDTQYF. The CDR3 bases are TGTGCCAGCAGCTGGACTAGCGGAGCTAGCACAGATACGCAGTATTTT.

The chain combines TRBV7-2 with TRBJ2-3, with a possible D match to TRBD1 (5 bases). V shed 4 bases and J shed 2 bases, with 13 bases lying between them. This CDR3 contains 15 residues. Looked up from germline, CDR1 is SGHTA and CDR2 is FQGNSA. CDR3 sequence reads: CASSWGATNTDTQYF. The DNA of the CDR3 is TGTGCCAGCAGCTGGGGCGCGACCAACACAGATACGCAGTATTTT.

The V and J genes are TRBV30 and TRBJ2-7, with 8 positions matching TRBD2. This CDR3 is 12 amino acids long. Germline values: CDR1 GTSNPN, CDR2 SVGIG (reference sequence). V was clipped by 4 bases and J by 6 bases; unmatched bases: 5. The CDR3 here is CAWTGGRFEQYF. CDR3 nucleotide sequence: TGTGCCTGGACGGGCGGGAGGTTCGAGCAGTACTTC.

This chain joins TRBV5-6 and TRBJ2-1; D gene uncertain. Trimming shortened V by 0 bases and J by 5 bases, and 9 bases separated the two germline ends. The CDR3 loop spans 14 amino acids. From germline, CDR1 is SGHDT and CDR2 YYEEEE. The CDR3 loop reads CASSLDGGNNEQFF. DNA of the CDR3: TGTGCCAGCAGCTTGGACGGCGGAAACAATGAGCAGTTCTTC. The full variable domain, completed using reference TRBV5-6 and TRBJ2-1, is DAGVTQSPTHLIKTRGQQVTLRCSPKSGHDTVSWYQQALGQGPQFIFQYYEEEERQRGNFPDRFSGHQFPNYSSELNVNALLLGDSALYLCASSLDGGNNEQFFGPGTRLTVL.

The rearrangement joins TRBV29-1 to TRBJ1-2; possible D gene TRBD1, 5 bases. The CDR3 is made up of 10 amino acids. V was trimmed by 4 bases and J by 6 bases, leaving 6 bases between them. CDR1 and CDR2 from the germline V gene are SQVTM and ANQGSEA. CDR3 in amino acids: CSVGDDGYTF. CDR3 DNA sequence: TGCAGCGTTGGGGACGATGGCTACACCTTC.

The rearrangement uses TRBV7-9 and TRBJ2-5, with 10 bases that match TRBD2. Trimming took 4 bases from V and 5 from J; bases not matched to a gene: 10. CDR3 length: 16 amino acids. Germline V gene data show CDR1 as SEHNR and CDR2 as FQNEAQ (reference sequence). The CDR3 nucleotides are TGTGCCAGCAGCTCAACCGGGACTAGCGCCGTCGAGACCCAGTACTTC. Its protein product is CASSSTGTSAVETQYF. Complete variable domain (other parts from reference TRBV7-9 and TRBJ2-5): DTGVSQNPRHKITKRGQNVTFRCDPISEHNRLYWYRQTLGQGPEFLTYFQNEAQLEKSRLLSDRFSAERPKGSFSTLEIQRTEQGDSAMYLCASSSTGTSAVETQYFGPGTRLLVL.

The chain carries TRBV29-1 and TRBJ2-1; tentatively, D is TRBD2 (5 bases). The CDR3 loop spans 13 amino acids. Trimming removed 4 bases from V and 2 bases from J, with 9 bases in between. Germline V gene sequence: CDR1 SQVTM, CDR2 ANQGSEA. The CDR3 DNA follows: TGCAGCGTTGTGGACTGGCCCTACAATGAGCAGTTCTTC. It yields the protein CSVVDWPYNEQFF.

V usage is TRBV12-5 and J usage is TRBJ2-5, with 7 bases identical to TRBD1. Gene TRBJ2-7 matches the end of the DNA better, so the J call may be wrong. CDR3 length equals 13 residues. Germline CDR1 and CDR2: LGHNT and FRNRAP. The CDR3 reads CASGTGQAYEQYF. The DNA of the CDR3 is TGTGCTAGTGGTACCGGACAGGCCTACGAGCAGTACTTC.

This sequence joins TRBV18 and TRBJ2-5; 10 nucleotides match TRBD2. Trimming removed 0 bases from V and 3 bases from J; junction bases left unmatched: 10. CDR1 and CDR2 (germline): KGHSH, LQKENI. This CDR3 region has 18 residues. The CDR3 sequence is CASSPPGGQAGGKETQYF. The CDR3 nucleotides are TGTGCCAGCTCACCACCCGGCGGTCAAGCGGGAGGGAAAGAGACCCAGTACTTC. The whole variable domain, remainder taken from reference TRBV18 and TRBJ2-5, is NAGVMQNPRHLVRRRGQEARLRCSPMKGHSHVYWYRQLPEEGLKFMVYLQKENIIDESGMPKERFSAEFPKEGPSILRIQQVVRGDSAAYFCASSPPGGQAGGKETQYFGPGTRLLVL.

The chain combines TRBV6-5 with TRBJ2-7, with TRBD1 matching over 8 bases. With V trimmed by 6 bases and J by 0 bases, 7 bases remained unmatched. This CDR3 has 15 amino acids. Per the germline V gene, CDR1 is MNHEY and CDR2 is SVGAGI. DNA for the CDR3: TGTGCCAGCAGCAGGACAGGGAAGAGCTCCTACGAGCAGTACTTC. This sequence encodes CASSRTGKSSYEQYF.

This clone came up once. In DNA form, the CDR3 reads TGTGCAAGTCGCTCAAGGTGGTGGTCTTTGCCCTACAATGAGCAGTTCTTC. As protein: CASRSRWWSLPYNEQFF. The rearrangement links TRBV12-2 to TRBJ2-1. TRBV12-2 is noted as a pseudogene. This CDR3 is 17 amino acids long.

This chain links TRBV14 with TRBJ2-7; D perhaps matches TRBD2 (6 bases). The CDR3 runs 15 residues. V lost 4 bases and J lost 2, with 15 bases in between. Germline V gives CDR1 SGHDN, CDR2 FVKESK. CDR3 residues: CASSRSSDVTYEQYF. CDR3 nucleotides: TGTGCCAGCAGCCGTTCTAGCGATGTGACCTACGAGCAGTACTTC.

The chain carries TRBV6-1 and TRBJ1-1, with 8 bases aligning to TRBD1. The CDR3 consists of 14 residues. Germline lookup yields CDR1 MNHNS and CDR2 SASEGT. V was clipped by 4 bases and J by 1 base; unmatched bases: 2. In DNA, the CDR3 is TGTGCCAGCAGTGCCGGGACAGGGAACACTGAAGCTTTCTTT. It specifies CASSAGTGNTEAFF.

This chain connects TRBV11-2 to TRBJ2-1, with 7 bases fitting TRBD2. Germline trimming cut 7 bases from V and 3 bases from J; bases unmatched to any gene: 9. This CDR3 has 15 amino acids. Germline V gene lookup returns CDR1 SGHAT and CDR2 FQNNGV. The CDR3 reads CASTSREDIYNEQFF. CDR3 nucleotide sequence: TGTGCCAGCACCTCTCGGGAGGACATCTACAATGAGCAGTTCTTC.

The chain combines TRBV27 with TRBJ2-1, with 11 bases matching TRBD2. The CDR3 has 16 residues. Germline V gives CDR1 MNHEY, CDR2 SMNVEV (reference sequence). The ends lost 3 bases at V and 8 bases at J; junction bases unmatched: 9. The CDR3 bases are TGTGCCAGCAGTTTCCTAGCGGGAGGTGCCAGGTATGAGCAGTTCTTC. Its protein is CASSFLAGGARYEQFF.